The 18 T cell receptor beta chains in this list originate from one sample, sequenced in a study of persistence of HIV-infected CD4 T cells. The antigens these receptors bind are not known. The immunoSEQ assay was version 4, run in survey mode. Sequencing used immunoSEQ multiplex PCR; TCRdb keeps in-frame clones, though not all of them. The data hold under 50,000 clones, with 80% to 90% observed a single time. This nonspecific control used anti-CD3/anti-CD28 bead stimulation of CD4+ T cells. Responding CD4+ T cells were sorted by upregulation of both CD40 ligand and CD69. The sequences come from CD4+ T cells sorted from PBMCs after approximately 18-hour stimulation, collected from a patient who received antiretroviral therapy. All receptors derive from an adult woman with HIV who was CMV-seropositive.

The chain recombines TRBV19 with TRBJ1-2; D uncertain. Trimming stripped 3 bases from V and 4 bases from J, with 12 bases between. Germline V lookup: CDR1 LNHDA, CDR2 SQIVND (reference sequence). The CDR3 covers 14 residues. In DNA form, the CDR3 reads TGTGCCAGTAGTATCCCTCTGCAGGCCTATGGCTACACCTTC. Translating it yields CASSIPLQAYGYTF.

This clone appeared once. The chain combines TRBV29-1 with TRBJ2-1, with 8 nucleotides matching TRBD1. Germline V CDR1 and CDR2: SQVTM, ANQGSEA. J was trimmed by 0 bases and V by 8 bases; bases with no gene match: 6. This CDR3 comprises 14 residues. Written as DNA, the CDR3 is TGCAGCCTCAGACAGGGGAGCTCCTACAATGAGCAGTTCTTC. It is translated as CSLRQGSSYNEQFF.

The chain combines TRBV5-1 with TRBJ1-3; D call uncertain. V lost 0 bases, J lost 0 bases, and 4 bases lay in between. Germline V CDR1 and CDR2: SGHRS, YFSETQ. The CDR3 extends over 14 amino acids. The CDR3 loop is CASSLESSGNTIYF. In DNA form, the CDR3 reads TGCGCCAGCAGCTTGGAAAGCTCTGGAAACACCATATATTTT.

This clone turned up a few times. CDR3 coding DNA: TGTGCCAGTAGTCCCCGGACAACCGGAAACACCATATATTTT. Translated: CASSPRTTGNTIYF. The chain couples TRBV19 to TRBJ1-3; D is perhaps TRBD1 (5 bases). CDR1 and CDR2 from the germline V gene are LNHDA and SQIVND (reference sequence). CDR3 length: 14 residues. Trimming stripped 5 bases from V and 4 bases from J, with 12 bases between.

The chain uses TRBV4-1 and TRBJ1-3; D remains ambiguous. V was clipped by 2 bases and J by 8 bases, with 16 bases between them. The CDR3 is 15 amino acids. The germline CDR1 and CDR2 sequences are MGHRA and YSYEKL. CDR3: CASSQSGPSTDTIYF. The CDR3 bases are TGCGCCAGCAGCCAATCCGGGCCTTCCACGGACACCATATATTTT.

The genes are TRBV6-6 and TRBJ2-1, with 9 bases that match TRBD2. J lost 0 bases, V lost 5 bases, and 8 bases had no gene match. The germline gives CDR1 MNHNY, CDR2 SVGAGI (reference sequence). The CDR3 has 17 amino acids. The CDR3 reads CASSRSGGPFSYNEQFF. The CDR3 DNA is TGTGCCAGCAGTCGCAGCGGGGGGCCCTTCTCCTACAATGAGCAGTTCTTC.

The CDR3 DNA reads as TGTGCCAGCAGCGATCTAGGACAGGCTGCTGGCTACACCTTC. Translated, it gives CASSDLGQAAGYTF. The chain couples TRBV2 to TRBJ1-2; TRBD1 aligns across 7 bases. Trimming took 6 bases from V and 7 from J; bases not matched to a gene: 11. The germline gives CDR1 SNHLY, CDR2 FYNNEI. The CDR3 has 14 residues.

The rearrangement links TRBV4-3 to TRBJ2-2; possible D gene TRBD1, 5 bases. The CDR3 runs to 14 residues. Germline V gene lookup returns CDR1 LGHNA and CDR2 YSLEER. The V end was cut by 1 base, the J end by 6 bases, with 9 bases between. DNA for the CDR3: TGCGCCAGCAGCCAAGTGGGCAGGGCCGGGGAGCTGTTTTTT. As protein: CASSQVGRAGELFF.

V is TRBV10-3 and J is TRBJ1-2, with D hard to call. V gave up 10 bases and J gave up 0 bases, with 9 bases separating them. In germline, CDR1 is ENHRY, CDR2 SYGVKD. This CDR3 is built from 12 residues. The CDR3 is CATNNPNYGYTF. The CDR3 nucleotides read TGTGCCACCAATAATCCTAACTATGGCTACACCTTC.

The chain recombines TRBV19 with TRBJ1-5; TRBD1 aligns across 9 bases. Per the germline V gene, CDR1 is LNHDA and CDR2 is SQIVND (reference sequence). This CDR3 has 16 amino acids. V gave up 5 bases and J gave up 5 bases; unmatched junction bases: 10. CDR3 nucleotides: TGTGCCAGTAGTGCCGAACATACAGGGGGCTATCAGCCCCAGCATTTT. Protein: CASSAEHTGGYQPQHF. Together with reference TRBV19 and TRBJ1-5, the CDR3 gives the full variable domain: DGGITQSPKYLFRKEGQNVTLSCEQNLNHDAMYWYRQDPGQGLRLIYYSQIVNDFQKGDIAEGYSVSREKKESFPLTVTSAQKNPTAFYLCASSAEHTGGYQPQHFGDGTRLSIL.

The rearrangement uses TRBV7-8 and TRBJ1-6; D unresolved. The CDR3 runs to 14 residues. V gave up 5 bases and J gave up 9 bases, with 14 bases separating them. Germline loops: CDR1 SGHVS, CDR2 FQNEAQ. The CDR3 region is CASSPDGSGSPLHF. CDR3 nucleotide sequence: TGTGCCAGCAGCCCGGACGGGTCGGGTTCACCCCTCCACTTT.

V and J are TRBV27 and TRBJ2-3; the D gene is possibly TRBD2 (5 bases). CDR1 and CDR2 from the germline V gene are MNHEY and SMNVEV (reference sequence). This CDR3 has 15 amino acids. V was clipped by 6 bases and J by 3 bases, with 16 bases between them. CDR3 residues: CASSPLEVRTDTQYF. The CDR3 DNA follows: TGTGCCAGCAGCCCGTTGGAGGTTAGGACAGATACGCAGTATTTT.

This sequence joins TRBV5-6 and TRBJ1-2; D is possibly TRBD1 (5 bases). V lost 3 bases and J lost 4, with 13 bases in between. This CDR3 is built from 14 residues. Germline loops: CDR1 SGHDT, CDR2 YYEEEE. The DNA of the CDR3 is TGTGCCAGCAGCTCTCCGGGACGGACCTATGGCTACACCTTC. This translates into CASSSPGRTYGYTF.

The chain has TRBV5-3 and TRBJ2-7; the D gene is possibly TRBD1 (6 bases). TRBV5-3 is an ORF; its function is uncertain. This CDR3 has 15 amino acids. Trimming removed 4 bases from V and 2 bases from J, with 16 bases in between. The CDR3 spells CARSLGTPGAYEQYF. The CDR3 coding sequence is TGTGCCAGAAGCCTAGGGACCCCAGGGGCCTACGAGCAGTACTTC.

V usage is TRBV5-1 and J usage is TRBJ1-2; a weak D match, TRBD1 (5 bases). The V gene lost 1 base and the J gene lost 9 bases, with 16 bases spanning the gap. Germline lookup yields CDR1 SGHRS and CDR2 YFSETQ. The CDR3 spans 14 residues. In nucleotides, the CDR3 is TGCGCCAGCAGCTTGTCGGACACTCCCCGGAGCTACACCTTC. As protein: CASSLSDTPRSYTF. Full variable domain (outside the CDR3, taken from reference TRBV5-1 and TRBJ1-2): KAGVTQTPRYLIKTRGQQVTLSCSPISGHRSVSWYQQTPGQGLQFLFEYFSETQRNKGNFPGRFSGRQFSNSRSEMNVSTLELGDSALYLCASSLSDTPRSYTFGSGTRLTVV.

This chain joins TRBV9 and TRBJ1-1; unclear D gene. V was trimmed by 0 bases and J by 4 bases, leaving 7 bases between them. The CDR3 runs 13 residues. Per the germline V gene, CDR1 is SGDLS and CDR2 is YYNGEE. The CDR3: CASSVATGTEAFF. CDR3 in DNA: TGTGCCAGCAGCGTAGCCACTGGCACTGAAGCTTTCTTT.

The J gene is TRBJ2-3, the V gene TRBV19; D is possibly TRBD2 (6 bases). Germline-derived CDR1 and CDR2 are LNHDA and SQIVND (reference sequence). Trimming shortened V by 1 base and J by 1 base, and 6 bases separated the two germline ends. The CDR3 runs to 14 residues. CDR3 region: CASSIAGGTDTQYF. CDR3 in DNA: TGTGCCAGTAGTATAGCGGGGGGCACAGATACGCAGTATTTT.

This rearrangement joins TRBV30 to TRBJ1-5; 8 nucleotides align to TRBD1. The germline V gene encodes CDR1 GTSNPN and CDR2 SVGIG (reference sequence). The CDR3 runs 18 residues. V was clipped by 3 bases and J by 2 bases; unmatched bases: 15. CDR3 bases: TGTGCCTGGAGCCCCCCGGGACAGGCCTGGGTGGGCAATCAGCCCCAGCATTTT. It translates to CAWSPPGQAWVGNQPQHF. Together with reference TRBV30 and TRBJ1-5, the CDR3 gives the full variable domain: SQTIHQWPATLVQPVGSPLSLECTVEGTSNPNLYWYRQAAGRGLQLLFYSVGIGQISSEVPQNLSASRPQDRQFILSSKKLLLSDSGFYLCAWSPPGQAWVGNQPQHFGDGTRLSIL.